The 21 T cell receptor beta chains in this list originate from one sample, sequenced in a study of blood T cell repertoires in COVID-19. Using immunoSEQ multiplex PCR, the repertoire was profiled, and TCRdb retains in-frame clones only, with some absent. Among 100,000 to 150,000 clones listed, approximately 83% were seen once. The sequenced sample consisted of peripheral blood. The receptor source for this set is a man in his fifties or sixties with acute or convalescent COVID-19.

The chain links TRBV6-5 to TRBJ1-1; D not resolved. This CDR3 region has 11 residues. CDR1 MNHEY and CDR2 SVGAGI come from the germline V gene. Trimming pared 4 bases from V and 5 bases from J, leaving 5 bases between. The CDR3 reads CASSWRTEAFF. CDR3 DNA: TGTGCCAGCAGTTGGAGGACTGAAGCTTTCTTT.

The V call is TRBV28, the J call TRBJ1-2; D perhaps matches TRBD1 (6 bases). Germline V gene lookup returns CDR1 MDHEN and CDR2 SYDVKM. This CDR3 is 16 amino acids long. V was trimmed by 2 bases and J by 0 bases, leaving 13 bases between them. The CDR3 DNA reads TGTGCCAGCAGTTTAGGGGGCGGGGGATCTAACTATGGCTACACCTTC. This encodes CASSLGGGGSNYGYTF.

V is TRBV5-1 and J is TRBJ1-1; D gene unclear. V lost 4 bases and J 3 bases, leaving 13 bases between the germline ends. CDR1 is SGHRS, CDR2 YFSETQ, per germline. This CDR3 is built from 14 residues. This chain's CDR3 is CASSHDRADTEAFF. The CDR3 DNA is TGCGCCAGCAGCCATGACCGTGCGGACACTGAAGCTTTCTTT.

This clone was observed a single time. The J gene is TRBJ1-6, the V gene TRBV28, with 8 bases lining up with TRBD1. CDR3 length: 17 residues. Trimming at V came to 3 bases and at J to 4 bases, leaving 8 bases not matched to a gene. Per the germline V gene, CDR1 is MDHEN and CDR2 is SYDVKM. CDR3 sequence reads: CASSFPGTGLYNSPLHF. CDR3 coding DNA: TGTGCCAGCAGTTTTCCCGGGACAGGACTATATAATTCACCCCTCCACTTT. Full variable domain (remainder filled in from reference TRBV28 and TRBJ1-6): DVKVTQSSRYLVKRTGEKVFLECVQDMDHENMFWYRQDPGLGLRLIYFSYDVKMKEKGDIPEGYSVSREKKERFSLILESASTNQTSMYLCASSFPGTGLYNSPLHFGNGTRLTVT.

The chain uses TRBV7-9 and TRBJ2-3, with TRBD2 matching over 8 bases. V trimming: 3 bases; J trimming: 3 bases; junction bases outside the gene matches: 11. Germline CDR1 reads SEHNR; CDR2 reads FQNEAQ (reference sequence). This CDR3 is built from 17 residues. The DNA for the CDR3 is TGTGCCAGCAGCTTCTTACTAGCGGTATCAGGGACAGATACGCAGTATTTT. Residues: CASSFLLAVSGTDTQYF. Full variable domain (rest looked up from reference TRBV7-9 and TRBJ2-3): DTGVSQNPRHKITKRGQNVTFRCDPISEHNRLYWYRQTLGQGPEFLTYFQNEAQLEKSRLLSDRFSAERPKGSFSTLEIQRTEQGDSAMYLCASSFLLAVSGTDTQYFGPGTRLTVL.

The chain is built from TRBV28 and TRBJ2-2, with D unresolved. The CDR3 consists of 14 residues. Trimming pared 2 bases from V and 3 bases from J, leaving 7 bases between. From germline, CDR1 is MDHEN and CDR2 SYDVKM. The CDR3 here is CASSLRRDTGELFF. In nucleotides, the CDR3 is TGTGCCAGCAGTTTAAGGAGAGACACCGGGGAGCTGTTTTTT.

The rearrangement uses TRBV19 and TRBJ2-1; TRBD2 agrees at 7 bases. CDR1 is LNHDA and CDR2 is SQIVND in the germline V gene (reference sequence). The CDR3 runs to 15 residues. J gave up 9 bases and V 0 bases, and 8 bases lay outside the gene matches. The CDR3 here is CASSIDRREWSEQFF. CDR3 nucleotide sequence: TGTGCCAGTAGTATAGACAGGCGGGAGTGGAGTGAGCAGTTCTTC.

V is TRBV5-1 and J is TRBJ2-1, with unresolved D. CDR3 length equals 15 residues. V gave up 1 base and J gave up 0 bases, with 8 bases separating them. Germline V lookup: CDR1 SGHRS, CDR2 YFSETQ. The CDR3 DNA reads TGCGCCAGCAGCTTGTACGGTAGCTCCTACAATGAGCAGTTCTTC. Translating gives CASSLYGSSYNEQFF.

The table lists this clone with a few counts. J is TRBJ1-5 and V is TRBV2, with D unclear. The CDR3 runs 15 residues. Germline-derived CDR1 and CDR2 are SNHLY and FYNNEI. The V gene lost 10 bases and the J gene lost 0 bases, with 16 bases spanning the gap. This chain's CDR3 is CAISEGSYSNQPQHF. The CDR3 nucleotides are TGTGCCATCTCGGAGGGCTCCTATAGCAATCAGCCCCAGCATTTT. The complete variable domain, with remaining parts taken from reference TRBV2 and TRBJ1-5, reads EPEVTQTPSHQVTQMGQEVILRCVPISNHLYFYWYRQILGQKVEFLVSFYNNEISEKSEIFDDQFSVERPDGSNFTLKIRSTKLEDSAMYFCAISEGSYSNQPQHFGDGTRLSIL.

The rearrangement joins TRBV7-2 to TRBJ1-2, with 9 positions matching TRBD1. The V and J ends lost 5 bases and 7 bases, in that order; junction bases with no gene match: 8. The CDR3 runs 14 residues. Germline V CDR1 and CDR2: SGHTA, FQGNSA. The CDR3 loop is CASSPQTGGLGYTF. In nucleotides, the CDR3 is TGTGCCAGCAGCCCTCAAACAGGGGGCCTTGGCTACACCTTC. The full variable domain, completed using reference TRBV7-2 and TRBJ1-2, is GAGVSQSPSNKVTEKGKDVELRCDPISGHTALYWYRQSLGQGLEFLIYFQGNSAPDKSGLPSDRFSAERTGGSVSTLTIQRTQQEDSAVYLCASSPQTGGLGYTFGSGTRLTVV.

The V gene is TRBV6-5, the J gene TRBJ2-7; 8 bases are shared with TRBD1. Germline loops: CDR1 MNHEY, CDR2 SVGAGI. The CDR3 totals 14 residues. V gave up 5 bases and J gave up 0 bases; unmatched junction bases: 3. CDR3 nucleotides: TGTGCCAGCAGTAACAGGGGGAACTCCTACGAGCAGTACTTC. Protein: CASSNRGNSYEQYF.

J is TRBJ2-7 and V is TRBV3-1 (or the pseudogene TRBV3-2); TRBD1 might be the D (5 bases). CDR3 length: 16 residues. Deletions cut 1 base from V and 0 bases from J, with 13 bases between. The germline V gene has CDR1 LGHDT and CDR2 YNNKEL (reference sequence). CDR3 residues: CASSQASPQGSYEQYF. The CDR3 nucleotides are TGTGCCAGCAGCCAAGCGTCCCCCCAGGGCTCCTACGAGCAGTACTTC.

This chain links TRBV19 with TRBJ2-7; 8 bases agree with TRBD2. The trim removed 3 bases at V and 2 bases at J, leaving 6 bases unmatched. This CDR3 has 15 residues. Looked up from germline, CDR1 is LNHDA and CDR2 is SQIVND (reference sequence). The CDR3 spells CASSIEAGVPYEQYF. CDR3 DNA: TGTGCCAGTAGTATCGAAGCGGGAGTCCCCTACGAGCAGTACTTC. Full variable domain (rest looked up from reference TRBV19 and TRBJ2-7): DGGITQSPKYLFRKEGQNVTLSCEQNLNHDAMYWYRQDPGQGLRLIYYSQIVNDFQKGDIAEGYSVSREKKESFPLTVTSAQKNPTAFYLCASSIEAGVPYEQYFGPGTRLTVT.

The V gene is TRBV28, the J gene TRBJ2-7; 12 positions match TRBD2. Germline V gene data show CDR1 as MDHEN and CDR2 as SYDVKM. J was trimmed by 6 bases and V by 8 bases; bases with no gene match: 8. The CDR3 sequence is 14 residues long. The CDR3 reads CASGILAGGLEQYF. In DNA form, the CDR3 reads TGTGCCAGCGGAATACTAGCGGGAGGTCTCGAGCAGTACTTC. Supplemented by reference TRBV28 and TRBJ2-7, the full variable domain reads DVKVTQSSRYLVKRTGEKVFLECVQDMDHENMFWYRQDPGLGLRLIYFSYDVKMKEKGDIPEGYSVSREKKERFSLILESASTNQTSMYLCASGILAGGLEQYFGPGTRLTVT.

The chain combines TRBV28 with TRBJ2-7, with D possibly being TRBD1 (6 bases). In germline, CDR1 is MDHEN, CDR2 SYDVKM. The CDR3 is 14 amino acids. Trimming shortened V by 2 bases and J by 6 bases, and 14 bases separated the two germline ends. CDR3 protein: CASSLPGRGFEQYF. DNA for the CDR3: TGTGCCAGCAGTTTACCGGGCAGGGGTTTCGAGCAGTACTTC.

The J gene is TRBJ2-3, the V gene TRBV24-1; 15 bases fit TRBD2. CDR3 length equals 18 residues. The germline CDR1 and CDR2 sequences are KGHDR and SFDVKD. With V trimmed by 3 bases and J by 2 bases, 5 bases remained unmatched. CDR3 amino acids: CATSDQGLAGGFTDTQYF. The CDR3 region has the DNA TGTGCCACCAGTGATCAGGGACTAGCGGGAGGATTCACAGATACGCAGTATTTT.

This rearrangement joins TRBV25-1 to TRBJ2-4; D not resolved. CDR3 length equals 15 residues. V gave up 4 bases and J gave up 6 bases, with 16 bases separating them. Germline CDR1 MGHDK, CDR2 SYGVNS. CDR3 DNA sequence: TGTGCCAGCAGTGCCGAGATGTCCGGGTCAAACATTCAGTACTTC. This translates into CASSAEMSGSNIQYF.

The chain links TRBV5-1 to TRBJ1-5, with 11 bases lining up with TRBD1. Trimming cost V 2 bases and J 6 bases; bases outside gene matches: 10. The germline CDR1 and CDR2 sequences are SGHRS and YFSETQ. This CDR3 has 17 amino acids. CDR3: CASSFPLSGTGGQPQHF. The CDR3 DNA sequence: TGCGCCAGCAGCTTTCCCCTATCCGGGACAGGGGGTCAGCCCCAGCATTTT.

The DNA of the CDR3 is TGTGCCAGCAGCCAAGACCGACTAGCAGGTTATGTTCAAGAGACCCAGTACTTC. Translated, it gives CASSQDRLAGYVQETQYF. The chain recombines TRBV4-2 with TRBJ2-5; TRBD2 aligns across 7 bases. The J segment lost 2 bases and the V segment lost 0 bases, leaving 12 bases of the junction unmatched. The CDR3 spans 18 residues. CDR1 LGHNA and CDR2 YNFKEQ come from the germline V gene.

This chain connects TRBV9 to TRBJ1-4; 8 nucleotides align to TRBD1. V lost 3 bases to trimming and J lost 0 bases; unmatched junction nucleotides: 4. Per germline, CDR1 SGDLS and CDR2 YYNGEE. The CDR3 has 16 amino acids. This CDR3 reads CASSAGQGATNEKLFF. Here the CDR3 DNA reads TGTGCCAGCAGCGCCGGACAGGGTGCAACTAATGAAAAACTGTTTTTT. Complete variable domain (other parts from reference TRBV9 and TRBJ1-4): DSGVTQTPKHLITATGQRVTLRCSPRSGDLSVYWYQQSLDQGLQFLIQYYNGEERAKGNILERFSAQQFPDLHSELNLSSLELGDSALYFCASSAGQGATNEKLFFGSGTQLSVL.

The rearrangement uses TRBV2 and TRBJ2-7, with 7 nucleotides matching TRBD2. The CDR3 is 13 amino acids. V lost 4 bases, J lost 6 bases, and 6 bases stayed unmatched. Per germline, CDR1 SNHLY and CDR2 FYNNEI. The CDR3 spells CASSGGGRGEQYF. DNA of the CDR3: TGTGCCAGCAGTGGGGGGGGACGAGGCGAGCAGTACTTC. The whole variable domain, remainder taken from reference TRBV2 and TRBJ2-7, is EPEVTQTPSHQVTQMGQEVILRCVPISNHLYFYWYRQILGQKVEFLVSFYNNEISEKSEIFDDQFSVERPDGSNFTLKIRSTKLEDSAMYFCASSGGGRGEQYFGPGTRLTVT.